The entry that follows covers one TCR beta chain sequence. Its specificity is unknown. The data were obtained in a study of identical twins. CDR1 is DFQATT and CDR2 is SNEGSKA in the germline V gene (reference sequence). The CDR3 has 13 amino acids. V was cut by 8 bases and J by 5 bases, with 15 bases left in between. A universal primer site was created by template switching, with the cDNA bearing unique molecular identifiers. TCRdb reanalysed the 5' RACE reads using MiXCR and keeps one entry per CDR3 protein. The sample holds 1.5 million to 2 million distinct CDR3 sequences, around a third seen once. Study-wide results and caveats: Cord blood's abundant beta clonotypes had fewer insertions, unlike memory repertoires. For out-of-frame alpha sequences shared by twins, low generation probability was in excess. Out-of-frame TCR alpha sharing observed in monozygotic twins exceeded model estimates.

The receptor was isolated from a newborn girl in good health. This chain joins TRBV20-1 and TRBJ2-2; TRBD1 might be the D (7 bases). The sample taken for sequencing was cord blood. The DNA for the CDR3 is TGCAGTACCCCAGGGGGAGGTACCGGGGAGCTGTTTTTT. This codes for CSTPGGGTGELFF.